This T cell receptor beta chain originates from a study of T cell repertoires in cytomegalovirus infection. Whole-study context: Alongside well-studied HLA-B-restricted CMV epitopes, recently identified HLA-C-restricted CMV epitopes were also used.

Notes on this clonotype: Its antigen is not identified.

Whole-study results and caveats: HLA-C-restricted CMV-specific TCR beta clonotypes were dominant in the ex vivo response.

TCRdb re-analysed the reads in MiXCR, keeping a single row per CDR3 protein. The sample holds approximately 1,000,000 distinct CDR3 sequences; about a third are singletons and the top ten take roughly 13%. This CDR3 comprises 18 residues. The germline V and J ends were trimmed by 3 bases and 6 bases, with 24 bases remaining between them. The J gene is TRBJ2-1, the V gene TRBV12-3 or TRBV12-4; D might be TRBD1 (6 bases). This TCR was recovered from a human donor in good health (CMV status not recorded). Some clones in this sample may be carry-over from other donors' samples. Sequenced here: cultured CD8+ T cells from PBMCs, sampled from culture after CMV antigen stimulation. CDR3 sequence reads: CASSFFGAQGLGLNEQFF. The DNA for the CDR3 is TGTGCCAGCAGTTTTTTCGGGGCGCAGGGGTTGGGCCTCAATGAGCAGTTCTTC.